This T cell receptor beta chain was captured in a study of blood T cells in healthy people across ages. Germline lookup yields CDR1 SGHRS and CDR2 YFSETQ. The CDR3 has 15 residues. Trimming cost V 1 base and J 6 bases, with 13 bases left between them. A second PCR, run for 7 to 11 cycles, used a sample-barcoded 5' primer plus a J-beta primer mix. MiXCR, run by TCRdb on the 5' RACE reads, gives a single entry per CDR3 protein. The sample has about 720,000 distinct CDR3 sequences, 22% seen once. RNA extraction gave at least 5.5 micrograms of total RNA per sample. The chain employs TRBV5-1 and TRBJ1-4; a possible D gene is TRBD1 (5 bases). The sequencing sample was made of blood. The TCR was taken from a man in his 70s in good health. The CDR3: CASSLLGGRDEKLFF. The DNA of the CDR3 is TGCGCCAGCAGCTTGCTGGGCGGCAGGGATGAAAAACTGTTTTTT.